The 18 T cell receptor beta chains below all came from one sample that was sequenced in a study of blood T cell repertoires in COVID-19. Some clones are missing from TCRdb's copy, which holds only in-frame ones; the method was immunoSEQ multiplex PCR. Among hundreds of thousands of clones listed, 85% to 90% were seen once. Input material: peripheral blood. These receptors originate from a woman aged 45-65 years with COVID-19, enrolled during active disease.

The rearrangement links TRBV5-1 to TRBJ1-4; D remains ambiguous. The CDR3 length is 13 residues. Looked up from germline, CDR1 is SGHRS and CDR2 is YFSETQ. V gave up 4 bases and J gave up 11 bases, with 15 bases separating them. CDR3 sequence: CASSPLVGGKLFF. CDR3 sequence (DNA): TGCGCCAGCAGCCCCCTTGTCGGAGGGAAACTGTTTTTT.

This rearrangement joins TRBV18 to TRBJ1-2; D gene ambiguous. CDR1 is KGHSH, CDR2 LQKENI, per germline. The CDR3 has 14 residues. Trimming took 2 bases from V and 2 from J, leaving 9 bases between them. Written as DNA, the CDR3 is TGTGCCAGCTCACCAGCACAGTCGAACTATGGCTACACCTTC. This gives the protein CASSPAQSNYGYTF.

The CDR3 sequence: CASSDRHSLSGANVLTF. In DNA form, the CDR3 reads TGTGCCAGCAGTGATAGACATTCCCTCTCTGGGGCCAACGTCCTGACTTTC. The chain has TRBV6-1 and TRBJ2-6; D is undetermined. This CDR3 region has 17 residues. V shed 3 bases and J shed 0 bases, with 12 bases lying between them. The germline CDR1 and CDR2 sequences are MNHNS and SASEGT.

This clone was picked up one time. The V and J genes are TRBV3-1 (or the pseudogene TRBV3-2) and TRBJ2-7, with TRBD1 identical over 11 bases. The germline V gene encodes CDR1 LGHDT and CDR2 YNNKEL (reference sequence). The CDR3 contains 15 residues. Trimming took 0 bases from V and 6 from J; bases not matched to a gene: 4. The CDR3 here is CASSQDGGQGGEQYF. CDR3 nucleotides: TGTGCCAGCAGCCAAGATGGGGGACAGGGGGGCGAGCAGTACTTC.

The chain couples TRBV9 to TRBJ2-2, with 8 bases aligning to TRBD2. The germline CDR1 and CDR2 sequences are SGDLS and YYNGEE. The CDR3 length is 17 residues. The V gene end was trimmed by 0 bases and the J gene end by 4 bases; junction bases not matched to a gene: 8. The CDR3 sequence is CASSVADAGGGTGELFF. The CDR3 DNA sequence: TGTGCCAGCAGCGTAGCTGACGCGGGGGGCGGCACCGGGGAGCTGTTTTTT. The full variable domain, with the rest looked up from reference TRBV9 and TRBJ2-2, is DSGVTQTPKHLITATGQRVTLRCSPRSGDLSVYWYQQSLDQGLQFLIQYYNGEERAKGNILERFSAQQFPDLHSELNLSSLELGDSALYFCASSVADAGGGTGELFFGEGSRLTVL.

The rearrangement links TRBV30 to TRBJ1-2, with D tentatively TRBD1 (6 bases). The CDR3 totals 14 residues. Trimming took 1 base from V and 6 from J, leaving 15 bases between them. Germline V gene sequence: CDR1 GTSNPN, CDR2 SVGIG (reference sequence). The CDR3 DNA sequence: TGTGCCTGGAGTGAGGAAGGGGGATTGAATGGCTACACCTTC. This codes for CAWSEEGGLNGYTF.

The genes are TRBV6-5 and TRBJ2-3; D is possibly TRBD1 (6 bases). Germline assignment: CDR1 MNHEY and CDR2 SVGAGI. The CDR3 totals 15 residues. V gave up 3 bases and J gave up 4 bases, with 14 bases separating them. The DNA of the CDR3 is TGTGCCAGCAGTTATGGGGGCCGTAGGGCAGATACGCAGTATTTT. It is translated as CASSYGGRRADTQYF.

This rearrangement joins TRBV6-5 to TRBJ1-5; D perhaps matches TRBD1 (6 bases). This CDR3 region has 14 residues. The ends were cut back, 10 bases at V and 7 bases at J, with 20 bases in the middle. The germline gives CDR1 MNHEY, CDR2 SVGAGI. This CDR3 reads CATIQGSSDQPQHF. The CDR3 coding sequence is TGTGCCACCATACAGGGCTCAAGCGACCAGCCCCAGCATTTT.

The CDR3 sequence is CASSLGDSRQETQYF. CDR3 coding DNA: TGTGCCAGCAGCTTAGGGGACAGCCGACAAGAGACCCAGTACTTC. The V and J genes are TRBV11-1 and TRBJ2-5, with 7 bases fitting TRBD1. There are 15 residues in the CDR3. From germline, CDR1 is SGHAT and CDR2 FQDESV (reference sequence). Losses at the gene ends were 1 base for V and 2 bases for J; bases not matched to a gene: 4.

This clone occurred once. The chain combines TRBV21-1 with TRBJ2-3; the table's D call, TRBD1, was not checked against the DNA. TRBV21-1 is an annotated pseudogene. This CDR3 region has 16 residues. The CDR3 DNA reads as TGTGCCAGCAGCCGCGCGGGACAGGCGTCAGGAGATACGCAGTATTTT. This codes for CASSRAGQASGDTQYF.

The CDR3 sequence: CASIAVNTEAFF. CDR3 in DNA: TGTGCCAGCATCGCAGTGAACACTGAAGCTTTCTTT. V usage is TRBV3-1 (or the pseudogene TRBV3-2) and J usage is TRBJ1-1; D gene uncertain. The CDR3 is 12 amino acids. CDR1 is LGHDT, CDR2 YNNKEL, per germline (reference sequence). Trimming left V 7 bases short and J 0 bases short, with 6 bases between.

This rearrangement joins TRBV9 to TRBJ1-3; maybe TRBD1 (6 bases). V was trimmed by 3 bases and J by 4 bases, leaving 14 bases between them. Germline values: CDR1 SGDLS, CDR2 YYNGEE. The CDR3 has 15 amino acids. The CDR3 DNA reads as TGTGCCAGCAGCGCTCGCGTGGGGGCGGGAAACACCATATATTTT. Translation: CASSARVGAGNTIYF. Full variable domain (rest looked up from reference TRBV9 and TRBJ1-3): DSGVTQTPKHLITATGQRVTLRCSPRSGDLSVYWYQQSLDQGLQFLIQYYNGEERAKGNILERFSAQQFPDLHSELNLSSLELGDSALYFCASSARVGAGNTIYFGEGSWLTVV.

The chain is built from TRBV4-1 and TRBJ2-3, with 8 bases that match TRBD2. The CDR3 length is 14 residues. Germline CDR1 is MGHRA and CDR2 is YSYEKL. V was clipped by 3 bases and J by 4 bases; unmatched bases: 3. The CDR3 DNA is TGCGCCAGCAGCCAGTACGGGGGGGCAGATACGCAGTATTTT. Translation gives CASSQYGGADTQYF.

Of note for this clone: Within the sample, other DNA sequences also encode this same CDR3. The V call is TRBV28, the J call TRBJ1-5; D uncertain. V was trimmed by 5 bases and J by 1 base, leaving 9 bases between them. Germline values: CDR1 MDHEN, CDR2 SYDVKM. The CDR3 loop spans 14 amino acids. CDR3 coding DNA: TGTGCCAGCAGTCCTCGTATAAGCAATCAGCCCCAGCATTTT. It is translated as CASSPRISNQPQHF.

The chain has TRBV5-6 and TRBJ2-5, with 9 bases identical to TRBD2. The germline V gene has CDR1 SGHDT and CDR2 YYEEEE. The CDR3 length is 15 residues. V shed 4 bases, J shed 1 base, and the junction held 5 bases outside the gene matches. The CDR3 protein is CASSVKAGGQETQYF. The CDR3 nucleotides read TGTGCCAGCAGCGTTAAAGCGGGGGGCCAAGAGACCCAGTACTTC. The whole variable domain, remainder taken from reference TRBV5-6 and TRBJ2-5, is DAGVTQSPTHLIKTRGQQVTLRCSPKSGHDTVSWYQQALGQGPQFIFQYYEEEERQRGNFPDRFSGHQFPNYSSELNVNALLLGDSALYLCASSVKAGGQETQYFGPGTRLLVL.

V is TRBV5-1 and J is TRBJ2-2; 14 bases map to TRBD2. The CDR3 consists of 16 residues. Per the germline V gene, CDR1 is SGHRS and CDR2 is YFSETQ. The V and J ends lost 4 bases and 3 bases, in that order; junction bases with no gene match: 2. The CDR3 nucleotides are TGCGCCAGCAGCGGACTAGCGGGGGGCCACACCGGGGAGCTGTTTTTT. Amino acid sequence: CASSGLAGGHTGELFF.

V gene TRBV2 combines with J gene TRBJ1-6; 8 nucleotides match TRBD1. Unmatched junction bases numbered 2, after V lost 10 bases and J lost 6 bases. This CDR3 comprises 12 residues. CDR1 is SNHLY, CDR2 FYNNEI, per germline. The DNA for the CDR3 is TGTGCCACCGGACAGGGTAATTCACCCCTCCACTTT. This gives the protein CATGQGNSPLHF.

V usage is TRBV5-8 and J usage is TRBJ1-1; D remains unclear. The CDR3 totals 13 residues. V lost 3 bases and J 11 bases, leaving 17 bases between the germline ends. In germline, CDR1 is SGHTS, CDR2 YDEGEE. CDR3 bases: TGTGCCAGCAGCTCTTCTAGCAGTACCCCCGCTTTCTTT. This translates into CASSSSSSTPAFF.